The sequence of this T cell receptor (beta chain) was determined in a study of blood T cell repertoires in COVID-19. As for the study in general: The cDNA or gDNA used as material had been derived from T cells, B-cell-depleted T cells, or PBMCs.

In the original workflow: Estimation of nucleated cell counts relied on the amplification of reference gene primers. TCRdb's copy holds only in-frame clones and misses some; the assay was immunoSEQ multiplex PCR. The V and J calls and clone size were taken over from that table, and D and trimming were inferred from the DNA. The sample holds around 41,000 clones, 90% seen once. V lost 5 bases and J lost 5; bases outside the gene matches: 8. The CDR3 runs 14 residues. CDR1 and CDR2 from the germline V gene are LGHDT and YNNKEL (reference sequence). This TCR was sampled from a human donor in a cohort sampled during active COVID-19. Material: peripheral blood. The chain couples TRBV3-1 (or the pseudogene TRBV3-2) to TRBJ2-7, with 8 positions matching TRBD1. The CDR3 DNA follows: TGTGCCAGCAGCTCCGACAGGGGATCTGACGAGCAGTACTTC. This sequence encodes CASSSDRGSDEQYF.